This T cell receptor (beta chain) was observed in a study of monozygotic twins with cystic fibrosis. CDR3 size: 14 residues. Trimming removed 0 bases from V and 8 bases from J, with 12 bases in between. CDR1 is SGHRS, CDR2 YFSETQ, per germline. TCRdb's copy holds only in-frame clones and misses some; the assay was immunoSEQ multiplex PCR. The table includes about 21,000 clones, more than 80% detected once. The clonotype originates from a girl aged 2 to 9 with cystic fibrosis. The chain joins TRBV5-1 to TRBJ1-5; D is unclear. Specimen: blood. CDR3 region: CASSLAGGTEPQHF. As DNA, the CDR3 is TGCGCCAGCAGCTTGGCCGGCGGCACTGAGCCCCAGCATTTT.